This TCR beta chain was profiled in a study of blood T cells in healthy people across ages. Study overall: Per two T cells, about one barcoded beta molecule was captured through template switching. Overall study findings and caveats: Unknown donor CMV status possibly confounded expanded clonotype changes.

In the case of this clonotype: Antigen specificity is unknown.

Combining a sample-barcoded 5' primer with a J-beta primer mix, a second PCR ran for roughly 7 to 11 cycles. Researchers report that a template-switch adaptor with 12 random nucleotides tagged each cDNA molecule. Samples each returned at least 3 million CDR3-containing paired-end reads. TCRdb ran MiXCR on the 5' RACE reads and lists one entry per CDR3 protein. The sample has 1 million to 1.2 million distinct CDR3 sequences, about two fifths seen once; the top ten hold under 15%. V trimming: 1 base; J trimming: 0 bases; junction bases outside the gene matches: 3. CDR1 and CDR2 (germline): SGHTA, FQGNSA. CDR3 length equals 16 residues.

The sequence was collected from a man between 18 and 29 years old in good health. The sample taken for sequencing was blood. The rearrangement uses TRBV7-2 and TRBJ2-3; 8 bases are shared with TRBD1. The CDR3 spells CASSLGTGPSTDTQYF. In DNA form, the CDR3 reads TGTGCCAGCAGCTTAGGGACAGGGCCTAGCACAGATACGCAGTATTTT.